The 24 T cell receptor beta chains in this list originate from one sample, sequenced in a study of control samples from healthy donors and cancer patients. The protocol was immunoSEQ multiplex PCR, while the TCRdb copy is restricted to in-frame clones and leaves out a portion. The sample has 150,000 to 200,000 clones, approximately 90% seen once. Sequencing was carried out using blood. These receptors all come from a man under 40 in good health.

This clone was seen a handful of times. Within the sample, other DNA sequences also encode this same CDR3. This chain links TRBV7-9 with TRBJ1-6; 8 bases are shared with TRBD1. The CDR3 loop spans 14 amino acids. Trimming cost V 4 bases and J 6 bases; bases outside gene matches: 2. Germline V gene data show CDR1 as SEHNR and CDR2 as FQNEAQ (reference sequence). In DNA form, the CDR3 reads TGTGCCAGCAGCTCAGGACAGGGTAATTCACCCCTCCACTTT. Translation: CASSSGQGNSPLHF.

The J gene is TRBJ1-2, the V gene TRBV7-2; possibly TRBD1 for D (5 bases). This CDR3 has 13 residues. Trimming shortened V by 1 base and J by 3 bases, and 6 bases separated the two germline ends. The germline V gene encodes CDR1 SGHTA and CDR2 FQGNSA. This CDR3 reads CASSLGRDYGYTF. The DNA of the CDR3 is TGTGCCAGCAGCTTAGGCAGGGACTATGGCTACACCTTC. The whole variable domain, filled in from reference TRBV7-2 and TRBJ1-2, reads GAGVSQSPSNKVTEKGKDVELRCDPISGHTALYWYRQSLGQGLEFLIYFQGNSAPDKSGLPSDRFSAERTGGSVSTLTIQRTQQEDSAVYLCASSLGRDYGYTFGSGTRLTVV.

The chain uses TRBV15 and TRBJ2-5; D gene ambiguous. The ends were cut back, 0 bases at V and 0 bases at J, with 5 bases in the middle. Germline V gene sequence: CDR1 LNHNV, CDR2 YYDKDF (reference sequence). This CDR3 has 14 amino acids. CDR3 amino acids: CATSRERYQETQYF. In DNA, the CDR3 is TGTGCCACCAGCAGAGAGCGGTACCAAGAGACCCAGTACTTC.

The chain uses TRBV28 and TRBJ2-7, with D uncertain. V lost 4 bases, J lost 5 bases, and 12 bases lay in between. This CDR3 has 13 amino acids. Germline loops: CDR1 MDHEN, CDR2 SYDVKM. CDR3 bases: TGTGCCAGCAGTTCCGGTTCTATAGACGAGCAGTACTTC. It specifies CASSSGSIDEQYF.

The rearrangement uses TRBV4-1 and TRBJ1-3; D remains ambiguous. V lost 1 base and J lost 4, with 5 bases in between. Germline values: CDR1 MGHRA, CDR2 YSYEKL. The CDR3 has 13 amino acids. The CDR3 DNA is TGCGCCAGCAGCCAAGCCGCCGGAAACACCATATATTTT. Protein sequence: CASSQAAGNTIYF.

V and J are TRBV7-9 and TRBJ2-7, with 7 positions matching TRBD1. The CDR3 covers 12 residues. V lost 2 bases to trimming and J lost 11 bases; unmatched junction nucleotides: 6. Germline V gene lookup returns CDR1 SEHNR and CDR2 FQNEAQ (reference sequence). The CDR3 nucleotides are TGTGCCAGCAGCTTAACAGGACAGGTTGAGTACTTC. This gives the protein CASSLTGQVEYF.

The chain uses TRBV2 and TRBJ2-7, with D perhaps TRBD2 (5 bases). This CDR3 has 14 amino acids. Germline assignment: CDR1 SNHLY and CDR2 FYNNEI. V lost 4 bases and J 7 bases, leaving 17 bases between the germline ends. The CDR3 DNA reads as TGTGCCAGCAGTGCACAAAATGGGGAGTGGGAGCAGTACTTC. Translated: CASSAQNGEWEQYF.

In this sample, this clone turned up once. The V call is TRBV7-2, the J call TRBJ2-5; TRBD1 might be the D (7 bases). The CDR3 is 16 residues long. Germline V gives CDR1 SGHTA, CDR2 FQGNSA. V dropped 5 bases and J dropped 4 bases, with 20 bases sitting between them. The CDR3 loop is CASSPRVGGGVETQYF. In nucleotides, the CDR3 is TGTGCCAGCAGCCCTAGGGTAGGGGGCGGGGTAGAGACCCAGTACTTC.

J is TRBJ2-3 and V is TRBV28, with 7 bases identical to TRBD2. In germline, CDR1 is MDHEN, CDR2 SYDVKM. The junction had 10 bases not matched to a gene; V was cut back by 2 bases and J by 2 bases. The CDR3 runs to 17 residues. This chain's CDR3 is CASSLGRGGPPTDTQYF. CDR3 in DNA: TGTGCCAGCAGTTTAGGTCGCGGGGGTCCCCCCACAGATACGCAGTATTTT.

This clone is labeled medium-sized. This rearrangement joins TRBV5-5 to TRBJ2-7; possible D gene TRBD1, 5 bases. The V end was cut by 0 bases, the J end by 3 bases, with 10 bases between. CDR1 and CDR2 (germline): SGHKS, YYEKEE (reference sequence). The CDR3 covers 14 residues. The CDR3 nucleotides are TGTGCCAGCAGCTTGGAAACAGGTTTCTACGAGCAGTACTTC. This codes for CASSLETGFYEQYF.

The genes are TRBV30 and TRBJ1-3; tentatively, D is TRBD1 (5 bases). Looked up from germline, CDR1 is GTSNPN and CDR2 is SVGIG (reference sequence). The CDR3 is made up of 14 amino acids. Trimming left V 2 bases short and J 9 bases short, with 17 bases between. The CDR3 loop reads CAWSLIGADGTIYF. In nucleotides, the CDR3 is TGTGCCTGGAGTCTGATCGGGGCCGACGGCACCATATATTTT.

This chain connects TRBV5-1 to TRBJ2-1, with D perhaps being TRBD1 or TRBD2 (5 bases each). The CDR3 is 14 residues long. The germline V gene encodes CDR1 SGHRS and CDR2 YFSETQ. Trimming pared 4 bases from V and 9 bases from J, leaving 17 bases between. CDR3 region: CASSVGTTLGEQFF. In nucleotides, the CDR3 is TGCGCCAGCAGCGTCGGGACCACCCTTGGTGAGCAGTTCTTC. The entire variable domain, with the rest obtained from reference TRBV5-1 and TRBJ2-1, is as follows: KAGVTQTPRYLIKTRGQQVTLSCSPISGHRSVSWYQQTPGQGLQFLFEYFSETQRNKGNFPGRFSGRQFSNSRSEMNVSTLELGDSALYLCASSVGTTLGEQFFGPGTRLTVL.

In DNA form, the CDR3 reads TGCGCCAGCAGCTTGGTTGCCGGGACAGGGGCATACAATGAGCAGTTCTTC. Residues: CASSLVAGTGAYNEQFF. The chain combines TRBV5-1 with TRBJ2-1; TRBD1 agrees at 10 bases. V shed 0 bases, J shed 4 bases, and the junction held 7 bases outside the gene matches. The length of the CDR3 is 17 residues. Germline loops: CDR1 SGHRS, CDR2 YFSETQ.

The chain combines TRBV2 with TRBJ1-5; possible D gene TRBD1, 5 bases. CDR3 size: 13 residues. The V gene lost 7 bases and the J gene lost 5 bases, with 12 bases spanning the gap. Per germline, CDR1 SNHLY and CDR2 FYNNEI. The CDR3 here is CASTGLRDQPQHF. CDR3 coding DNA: TGTGCCAGCACGGGGCTGAGGGATCAGCCCCAGCATTTT.

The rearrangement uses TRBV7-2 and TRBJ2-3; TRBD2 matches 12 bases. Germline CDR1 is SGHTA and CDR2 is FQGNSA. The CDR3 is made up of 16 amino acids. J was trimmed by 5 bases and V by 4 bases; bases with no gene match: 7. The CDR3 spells CASSSRTSGAVDTQYF. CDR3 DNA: TGTGCCAGCAGCTCCCGGACTAGCGGGGCGGTAGATACGCAGTATTTT.

The DNA for the CDR3 is TGTGCCAGCAGTTCCCGGGGTAGCGGGAGGGCCACAGATACGCAGTATTTT. It encodes CASSSRGSGRATDTQYF. The V and J genes are TRBV28 and TRBJ2-3, with 11 bases fitting TRBD2. CDR1 MDHEN and CDR2 SYDVKM come from the germline V gene. Germline trimming cut 4 bases from V and 2 bases from J; bases unmatched to any gene: 8. The CDR3 covers 17 residues.

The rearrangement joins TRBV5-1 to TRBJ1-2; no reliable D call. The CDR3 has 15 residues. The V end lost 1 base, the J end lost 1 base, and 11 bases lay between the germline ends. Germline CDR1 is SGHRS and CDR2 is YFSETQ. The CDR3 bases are TGCGCCAGCAGCTTGTCCGGGGTTGATAACTATGGCTACACCTTC. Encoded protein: CASSLSGVDNYGYTF. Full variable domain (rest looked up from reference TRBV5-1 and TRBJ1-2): KAGVTQTPRYLIKTRGQQVTLSCSPISGHRSVSWYQQTPGQGLQFLFEYFSETQRNKGNFPGRFSGRQFSNSRSEMNVSTLELGDSALYLCASSLSGVDNYGYTFGSGTRLTVV.

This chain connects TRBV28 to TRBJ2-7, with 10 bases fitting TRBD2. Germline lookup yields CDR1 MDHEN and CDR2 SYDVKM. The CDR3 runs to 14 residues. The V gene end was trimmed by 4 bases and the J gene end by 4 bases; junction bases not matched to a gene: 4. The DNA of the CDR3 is TGTGCCAGCAGTTCTCCTAGCGGGAGTTACGAGCAGTACTTC. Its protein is CASSSPSGSYEQYF.

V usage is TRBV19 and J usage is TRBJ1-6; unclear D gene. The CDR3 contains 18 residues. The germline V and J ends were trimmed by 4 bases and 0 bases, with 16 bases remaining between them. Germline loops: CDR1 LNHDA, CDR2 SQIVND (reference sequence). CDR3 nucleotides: TGTGCCAGTAGTAGACCCCTGTCGGGCAGCTCCTATAATTCACCCCTCCACTTT. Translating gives CASSRPLSGSSYNSPLHF. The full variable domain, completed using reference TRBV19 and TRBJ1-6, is DGGITQSPKYLFRKEGQNVTLSCEQNLNHDAMYWYRQDPGQGLRLIYYSQIVNDFQKGDIAEGYSVSREKKESFPLTVTSAQKNPTAFYLCASSRPLSGSSYNSPLHFGNGTRLTVT.

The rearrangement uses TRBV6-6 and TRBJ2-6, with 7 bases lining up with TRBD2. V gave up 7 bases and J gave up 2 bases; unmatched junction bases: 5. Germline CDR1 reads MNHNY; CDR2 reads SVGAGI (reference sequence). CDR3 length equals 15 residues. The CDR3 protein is CASTTGRPGANVLTF. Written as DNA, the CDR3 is TGTGCCAGCACCACCGGGAGGCCTGGGGCCAACGTCCTGACTTTC.

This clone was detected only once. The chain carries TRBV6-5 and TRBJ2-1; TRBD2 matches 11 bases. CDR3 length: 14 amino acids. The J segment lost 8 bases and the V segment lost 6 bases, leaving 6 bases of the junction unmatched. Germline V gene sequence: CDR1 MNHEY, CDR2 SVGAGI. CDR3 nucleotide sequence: TGTGCCAGCAGGGTAGCGGGGGGGCTGCATGAGCAGTTCTTC. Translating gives CASRVAGGLHEQFF.

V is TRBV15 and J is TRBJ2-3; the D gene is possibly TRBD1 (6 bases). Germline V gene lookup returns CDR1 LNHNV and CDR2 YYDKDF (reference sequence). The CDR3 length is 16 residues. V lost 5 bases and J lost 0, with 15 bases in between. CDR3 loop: CATSPDRSFSTDTQYF. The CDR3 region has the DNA TGTGCCACCAGCCCCGACAGGTCATTTAGCACAGATACGCAGTATTTT.

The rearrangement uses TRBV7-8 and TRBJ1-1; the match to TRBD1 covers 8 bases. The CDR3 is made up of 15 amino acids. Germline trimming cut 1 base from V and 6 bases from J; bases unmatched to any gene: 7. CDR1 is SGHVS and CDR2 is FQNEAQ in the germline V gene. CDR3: CASSLGVTGASEAFF. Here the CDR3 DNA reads TGTGCCAGCAGCTTAGGAGTGACAGGGGCCTCTGAAGCTTTCTTT.

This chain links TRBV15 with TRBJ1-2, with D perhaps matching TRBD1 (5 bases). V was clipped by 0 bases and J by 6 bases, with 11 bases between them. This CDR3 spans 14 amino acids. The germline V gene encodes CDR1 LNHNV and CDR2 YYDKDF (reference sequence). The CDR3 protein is CATSRDRQGDGYTF. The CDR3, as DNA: TGTGCCACCAGCAGAGATCGGCAAGGGGATGGCTACACCTTC. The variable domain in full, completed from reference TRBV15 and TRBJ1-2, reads DAMVIQNPRYQVTQFGKPVTLSCSQTLNHNVMYWYQQKSSQAPKLLFHYYDKDFNNEADTPDNFQSRRPNTSFCFLDIRSPGLGDTAMYLCATSRDRQGDGYTFGSGTRLTVV.